A selection of T cell receptor beta chains follows, all from one sample in a study of Graves' ophthalmopathy and Graves' hyperthyroidism. One entry per CDR3 protein results from TCRdb running MiXCR on the multiplex PCR reads. Found here are 400,000 to 500,000 distinct CDR3 sequences, more than 20% of them singletons; the top ten hold around 3%. Sequencing was performed on peripheral blood. The receptors were gathered from a woman under 30 with stable Graves' hyperthyroidism. The CDR3 runs from the conserved cysteine through the conserved F or W. A D gene is named only where the DNA matches it firmly. Clone size appears in some rows only: once, few, many, or a class for an expanded clone.

V gene,J gene,D gene,clone size,CDR3 DNA,CDR3 protein
TRBV7-3,TRBJ2-2,-,many,TGTGCCAGCAGCTTAGGGAACACCGGGGAGCTGTTTTTT,CASSLGNTGELFF
TRBV7-2,TRBJ1-6,-,many,TGTGCCAGCAGCCCCGTCCCCTTGGAATCACCCCTCCACTTT,CASSPVPLESPLHF
TRBV4-1,TRBJ1-5,TRBD1,many,TGCGCCAGCAGCCAACGACCGGCAGGGGGCACTCAGCCCCAGCATTTT,CASSQRPAGGTQPQHF
TRBV6-2/TRBV6-3,TRBJ1-5,TRBD1,-,TGTGCCAGCAGAGCCGACAGGGTGGTGAATCAGCCCCAGCATTTT,CASRADRVVNQPQHF
TRBV20-1,TRBJ2-5,-,many,TGCAGTGCCCGGGGGCTAGAAGGGACCCAGTACTTC,CSARGLEGTQYF
TRBV12-3/TRBV12-4,TRBJ1-2,-,many,TGTGCCAGCAGCCCGACAGGTAGCTATGGCTACACCTTC,CASSPTGSYGYTF
TRBV20-1,TRBJ2-7,-,-,TGCAGTGCTAGGGGGACGAACTACGAGCAGTACTTC,CSARGTNYEQYF
TRBV12-3/TRBV12-4,TRBJ2-7,TRBD2,many,TGTGCCAGCAGGCAAGGGACTAGCTACGAGCAGTACTTC,CASRQGTSYEQYF
TRBV20-1,TRBJ2-7,-,few,TGCAGTGCTCGGACGGACTCTGCCGGCTACGAGCAGTACTTC,CSARTDSAGYEQYF
TRBV2,TRBJ1-5,TRBD1,many,TGTGCCAGCACACAGGGGGCGATTGGCAATCAGCCCCAGCATTTT,CASTQGAIGNQPQHF
TRBV10-3,TRBJ2-2,-,-,TGTGCCATCAGGAGAGTTGGGGAAGAGCTGTTTTTT,CAIRRVGEELFF
TRBV6-1,TRBJ2-7,TRBD1,many,TGTGCCACCACTCCGGGACAGGGTTGGTACGAGCAGTACTTC,CATTPGQGWYEQYF
TRBV11-2,TRBJ2-4,-,-,TGTGCCAGTAGCTTGAGGGGGTCTGTTGAGAACATTCAGTACTTC,CASSLRGSVENIQYF
TRBV6-1,TRBJ1-5,-,-,TGTGCCAGCAACTCAGACAGCTATCGGCCCCAGCATTTT,CASNSDSYRPQHF
TRBV19,TRBJ1-2,-,few,TGTGCCAGTAGTATTGGTGGAGTCTATGGCTACACCTTC,CASSIGGVYGYTF
TRBV29-1,TRBJ1-1,TRBD1,many,TGCAGCGTTGAAGGACCGGACAGGGGCTATGCTTTCTTT,CSVEGPDRGYAFF
TRBV20-1,TRBJ1-6,TRBD1,many,TGCAGTGCCGAGGGACAGGGGGCGGGTTCACCCCTCCACTTT,CSAEGQGAGSPLHF
TRBV24-1,TRBJ2-2,TRBD2,-,TGTGCCACCAGTGACGGCGGGAGCTCTGCCGGGGAGCTGTTTTTT,CATSDGGSSAGELFF
TRBV30,TRBJ2-4,TRBD2,many,TGTGCCTGGATGCCCGGGACTAGCTCGGGCATTAAGTACTTC,CAWMPGTSSGIKYF
TRBV30,TRBJ2-5,-,many,TGTGCCTGGAGGAAGGCCCAAGAGACCCAGTACTTC,CAWRKAQETQYF
TRBV20-1,TRBJ1-2,-,many,TGCAGTGCCCACCTTAACTATGGCTACACCTTC,CSAHLNYGYTF
TRBV28,TRBJ1-2,-,-,TGTGCCAGCAGTCCGCAGGATCATGGCTACACCTTC,CASSPQDHGYTF
TRBV19,TRBJ1-5,TRBD1,many,TGTGCCAGTACGGCAGGGGGCGGAATCAATCAGCCCCAGCATTTT,CASTAGGGINQPQHF
TRBV28,TRBJ1-6,-,-,TGTGCCAGCACCTCCCAGCCGTGGGGAGGGAATTCACCCCTCCACTTT,CASTSQPWGGNSPLHF
TRBV7-9,TRBJ1-1,TRBD1,many,TGTGCCAGCAGCCGCGACAGGGACCACACTGAAGCTTTCTTT,CASSRDRDHTEAFF
TRBV9,TRBJ2-4,TRBD2,many,TGTGCCAGCAGCATTTTAGCGGGAGATCTAGCCAAAAACATTCAGTACTTC,CASSILAGDLAKNIQYF
TRBV4-2,TRBJ1-2,-,many,TGTGCCAGCAGCCAAGCTTTGTTGGGGGCAGAAGGCTACACCTTC,CASSQALLGAEGYTF
TRBV9,TRBJ2-5,TRBD1,many,TGTGCCAGCAGCGTAGGGACAGGGGGCAGAGAGACCCAGTACTTC,CASSVGTGGRETQYF
TRBV2,TRBJ2-2,-,-,TGTGCCAGCGCCTTCCTGGGAGGAGCGAACACCGGGGAGCTGTTTTTT,CASAFLGGANTGELFF
TRBV13,TRBJ2-4,-,many,TGTGCCAGCAGCTTGCGGGGTGGCAAAAACATTCAGTACTTC,CASSLRGGKNIQYF
TRBV6-4,TRBJ2-2,TRBD2,many,TGTGCCAGCAGTGAGCATCCGGGACTAGCGGTGAACACCGGGGAGCTGTTTTTT,CASSEHPGLAVNTGELFF
TRBV28,TRBJ2-7,-,many,TGTGTCACACGAGGGGGGCAGGGGTTATACGAGCAGTACTTC,CVTRGGQGLYEQYF
TRBV11-2,TRBJ1-2,TRBD1,-,TGTGCCAGCAGCTGGGCCGGGACAGGGGACACCTTC,CASSWAGTGDTF
TRBV7-9,TRBJ2-2,-,many,TGTGCCAGCAGCTTTTCGCAGGGCTCACGCGGGGAGCTGTTTTTT,CASSFSQGSRGELFF
TRBV7-9,TRBJ2-6,-,many,TGTGCCAGCAGCCCCAGGGAGCGGGCCAACGTCCTGACTTTC,CASSPRERANVLTF
TRBV6-2/TRBV6-3,TRBJ1-1,TRBD1,once,TGTGCCAGCAGTTCCTTAGATGGGACAGACGCCAAGAACACTGAAGCTTTCTTT,CASSSLDGTDAKNTEAFF
TRBV4-1,TRBJ2-3,-,few,TGCGCCAGCAGCCAGGGAATGACTGGCAGACTTCAAGTAGATACGCAGTATTTT,CASSQGMTGRLQVDTQYF
TRBV20-1,TRBJ1-5,-,many,TGCAGTGCTAGCGGAGGGGGGAGCAATCAGCCCCAGCATTTT,CSASGGGSNQPQHF
TRBV20-1,TRBJ2-5,TRBD2,few,TGCAGTGCGAGGACAGGATCAGGACTAGCGGGCGGCGGAGAGACCCAGTACTTC,CSARTGSGLAGGGETQYF
TRBV6-1,TRBJ2-7,TRBD2,many,TGTGCCAGCAGCCGCGGGGCTAGCGGGAGTAGCCACGAGCAGTACTTC,CASSRGASGSSHEQYF
TRBV4-3,TRBJ2-2,-,many,TGCGCCAGCAGCCAAGTGAGCTACAGGGACACCGGGGAGCTGTTTTTT,CASSQVSYRDTGELFF